This T cell receptor (beta chain) was retrieved from a study of blood T cell repertoires in COVID-19. Seattle patient enrollment occurred during active infection, with longitudinal follow-up thereafter. TCRdb's table, derived via immunoSEQ multiplex PCR, lists solely in-frame clones and lacks some. The sample includes a few hundred thousand clones, 65% to 85% seen only once; the top ten take roughly 1.3%. Trimming took 4 bases from V and 8 from J; bases not matched to a gene: 7. This CDR3 has 14 residues. CDR1 and CDR2 from the germline V gene are KGHDR and SFDVKD. This TCR came from a woman younger than 45 with COVID-19, enrolled during active disease. The J gene is TRBJ1-2, the V gene TRBV24-1, with 9 bases identical to TRBD1. Sequenced input: peripheral blood. The CDR3 DNA follows: TGTGCCACCAGTGACCCGGGACAGGGCGACGGCTACACCTTC. It yields the protein CATSDPGQGDGYTF.